Listed below are T cell receptor beta chains from one sample, sequenced in a study of alternative splicing in chronic myeloid leukemia remission. TCRdb reprocessed the bulk RNA-seq reads and stores each CDR3 protein as one record, lacking DNA. The sample holds 550 to 800 distinct CDR3 sequences, 95% to 98% seen once. The sequencing used PBMCs or total blood leukocytes (not recorded which), collected at diagnosis. The receptors were sampled from an adult with chronic myeloid leukemia. CDR3s include the opening cysteine and the closing phenylalanine or tryptophan.

v_call: TRBV29-1
j_call: TRBJ2-7
cdr3_aa: CSVGGAGDSYEQYF

v_call: TRBV12-3/TRBV12-4
j_call: TRBJ1-5
cdr3_aa: CASSLAGQGLGQPQHF

v_call: TRBV7-7
j_call: TRBJ2-1
cdr3_aa: CASSEGQSNGQFF

v_call: TRBV24/OR9-2
j_call: TRBJ2-1
cdr3_aa: CATSDRTPEGNNEQFF

v_call: TRBV18
j_call: TRBJ1-2
cdr3_aa: CASSRGQGAEGYTF

v_call: TRBV12-3/TRBV12-4
j_call: TRBJ2-1
cdr3_aa: CASSLNDPSYNEQFF

v_call: TRBV5-1
j_call: TRBJ1-2
cdr3_aa: CASSFDSDYGYTF

v_call: TRBV24-1
j_call: TRBJ2-1
cdr3_aa: CATKHGPTNEQFF

v_call: TRBV27
j_call: TRBJ2-7
cdr3_aa: CASSLFLTSGRANEQYF

v_call: TRBV23-1
j_call: TRBJ1-5
cdr3_aa: CASSQIWGRGGPQHF

v_call: TRBV14
j_call: TRBJ2-5
cdr3_aa: CASSRGAGVLQETQYF

v_call: TRBV6-2/TRBV6-3
j_call: TRBJ2-1
cdr3_aa: CASSLSGGPPYNEQFF

v_call: TRBV3-1
j_call: TRBJ2-7
cdr3_aa: CASSQEMPYEQYF

v_call: TRBV5-1
j_call: TRBJ1-2
cdr3_aa: CASSSTPGTANQRGYTF

v_call: TRBV9
j_call: TRBJ2-1
cdr3_aa: CASSVSRERNQLISSYNEQFF

v_call: TRBV27
j_call: TRBJ2-1
cdr3_aa: CASSLGRLAGSNEQFF

v_call: TRBV12-3/TRBV12-4
j_call: TRBJ2-6
cdr3_aa: CASSLITGAFAGANVLTF

v_call: TRBV20/OR9-2
j_call: TRBJ2-3
cdr3_aa: CSARDGRAEYF

v_call: TRBV18
j_call: TRBJ1-1
cdr3_aa: CASSPTGTEAFF

v_call: TRBV12-3/TRBV12-4
j_call: TRBJ1-5
cdr3_aa: CASSFRGQNQPQHF

v_call: TRBV7-2
j_call: TRBJ2-7
cdr3_aa: CASSLGLASYEQYF

v_call: TRBV29-1
j_call: TRBJ2-1
cdr3_aa: CSVVLGTGRSNEQFF

v_call: TRBV28
j_call: TRBJ1-1
cdr3_aa: CASRQRNTEAFF

v_call: TRBV20-1
j_call: TRBJ1-5
cdr3_aa: CSAWDRGNYNQPQHF

v_call: TRBV20-1
j_call: TRBJ1-4
cdr3_aa: CSARASGEKLFF

v_call: TRBV30
j_call: TRBJ2-3
cdr3_aa: CAWSWASGTTDTQYF

v_call: TRBV19
j_call: TRBJ2-1
cdr3_aa: CASSEGSGRALNNEQFF

v_call: TRBV20-1
j_call: TRBJ2-7
cdr3_aa: CSATRAEYEQYF

v_call: TRBV6-1
j_call: TRBJ2-4
cdr3_aa: CASSVPDPKNIQYF

v_call: TRBV3-1
j_call: TRBJ2-2
cdr3_aa: CASSQDPGTGELFF

v_call: TRBV18
j_call: TRBJ1-6
cdr3_aa: CASSRWTANYNSPLHF

v_call: TRBV12-3/TRBV12-4
j_call: TRBJ1-6
cdr3_aa: CASSLSSGGSGSPLHF

v_call: TRBV7-2
j_call: TRBJ2-1
cdr3_aa: CASSLEGRDNEQFF